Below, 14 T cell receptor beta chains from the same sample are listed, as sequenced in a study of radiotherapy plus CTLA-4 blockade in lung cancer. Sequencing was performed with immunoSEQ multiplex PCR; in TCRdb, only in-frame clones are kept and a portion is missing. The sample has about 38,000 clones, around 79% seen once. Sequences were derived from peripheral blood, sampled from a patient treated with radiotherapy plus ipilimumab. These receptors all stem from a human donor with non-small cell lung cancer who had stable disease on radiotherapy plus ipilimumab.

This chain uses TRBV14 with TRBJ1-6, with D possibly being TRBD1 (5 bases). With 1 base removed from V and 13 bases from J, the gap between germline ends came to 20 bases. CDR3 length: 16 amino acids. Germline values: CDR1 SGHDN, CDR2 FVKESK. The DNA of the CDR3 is TGTGCCAGCAGCCAAGCCCAGGGCTGGGGTAGTGCGCCCCTCCACTTT. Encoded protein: CASSQAQGWGSAPLHF.

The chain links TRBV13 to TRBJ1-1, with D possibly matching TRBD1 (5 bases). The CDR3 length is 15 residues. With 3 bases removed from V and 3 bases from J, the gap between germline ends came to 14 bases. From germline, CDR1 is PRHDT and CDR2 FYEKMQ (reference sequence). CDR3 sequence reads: CASSFSGTGDTEAFF. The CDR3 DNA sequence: TGTGCCAGCAGCTTTTCAGGGACGGGGGACACTGAAGCTTTCTTT.

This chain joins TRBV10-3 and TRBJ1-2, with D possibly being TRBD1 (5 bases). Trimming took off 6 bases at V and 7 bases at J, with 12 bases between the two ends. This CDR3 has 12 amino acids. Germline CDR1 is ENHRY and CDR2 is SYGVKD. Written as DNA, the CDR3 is TGTGCCATCAGCGGCAGGGAGGGTGGCTACACCTTC. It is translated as CAISGREGGYTF.

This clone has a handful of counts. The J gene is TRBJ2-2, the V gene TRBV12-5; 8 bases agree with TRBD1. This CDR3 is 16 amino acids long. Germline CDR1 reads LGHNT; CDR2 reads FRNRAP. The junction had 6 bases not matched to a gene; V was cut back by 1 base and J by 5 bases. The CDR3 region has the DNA TGTGCTAGTGGTTTGGGGACAGGGCGCGGGACCGGGGAGCTGTTTTTT. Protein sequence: CASGLGTGRGTGELFF.

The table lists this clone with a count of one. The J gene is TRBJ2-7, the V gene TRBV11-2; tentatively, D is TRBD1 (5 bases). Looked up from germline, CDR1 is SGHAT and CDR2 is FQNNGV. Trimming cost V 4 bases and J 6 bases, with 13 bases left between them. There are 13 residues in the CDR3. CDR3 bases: TGTGCCAGCAGCTACGGAGCACAGGCCGAGCAGTACTTC. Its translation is CASSYGAQAEQYF.

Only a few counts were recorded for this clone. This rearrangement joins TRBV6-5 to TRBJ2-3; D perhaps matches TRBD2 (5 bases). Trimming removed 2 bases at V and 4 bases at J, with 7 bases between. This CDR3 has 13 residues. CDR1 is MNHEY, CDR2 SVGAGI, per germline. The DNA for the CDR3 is TGTGCCAGCAGTTACCGGACTGCAGATACGCAGTATTTT. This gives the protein CASSYRTADTQYF.

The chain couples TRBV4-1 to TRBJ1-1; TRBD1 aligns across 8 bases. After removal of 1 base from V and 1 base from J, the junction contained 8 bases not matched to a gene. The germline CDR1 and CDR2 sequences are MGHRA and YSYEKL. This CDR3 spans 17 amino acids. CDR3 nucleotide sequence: TGCGCCAGCAGCCAAGCCCCGGCCAGGGGGCCGAACACTGAAGCTTTCTTT. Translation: CASSQAPARGPNTEAFF.

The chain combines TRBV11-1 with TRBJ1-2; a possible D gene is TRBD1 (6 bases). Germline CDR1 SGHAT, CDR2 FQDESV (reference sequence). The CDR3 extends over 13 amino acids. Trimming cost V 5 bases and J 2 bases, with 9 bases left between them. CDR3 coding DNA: TGTGCCAGCAGCCTACAGGGAAACTATGGCTACACCTTC. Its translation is CASSLQGNYGYTF.

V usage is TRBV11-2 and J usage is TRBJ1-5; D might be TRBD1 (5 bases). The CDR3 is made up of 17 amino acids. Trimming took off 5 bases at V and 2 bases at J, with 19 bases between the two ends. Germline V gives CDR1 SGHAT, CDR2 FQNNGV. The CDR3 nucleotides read TGTGCCAGCAGCCTCCAAGGTGCTGGGGGTGGCAATCAGCCCCAGCATTTT. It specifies CASSLQGAGGGNQPQHF.

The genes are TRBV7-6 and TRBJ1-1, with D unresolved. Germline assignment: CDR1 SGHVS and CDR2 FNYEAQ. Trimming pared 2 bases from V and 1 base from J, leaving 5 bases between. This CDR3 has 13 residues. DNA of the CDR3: TGTGCCAGCAGCTTAACACAGAACACTGAAGCTTTCTTT. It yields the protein CASSLTQNTEAFF.

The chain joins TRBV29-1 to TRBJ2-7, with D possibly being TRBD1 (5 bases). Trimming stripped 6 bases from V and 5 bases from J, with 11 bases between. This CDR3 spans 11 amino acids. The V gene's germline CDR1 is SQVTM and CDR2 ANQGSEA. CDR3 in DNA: TGCAGCGTGCTACAGGTCCACGAGCAGTACTTC. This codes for CSVLQVHEQYF.

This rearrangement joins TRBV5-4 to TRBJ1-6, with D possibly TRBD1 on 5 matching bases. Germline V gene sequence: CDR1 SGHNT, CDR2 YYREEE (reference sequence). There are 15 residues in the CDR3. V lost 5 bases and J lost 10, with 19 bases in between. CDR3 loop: CASRMQVGDGSPLHF. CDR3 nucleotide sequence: TGTGCCAGCAGAATGCAGGTAGGGGACGGCTCACCCCTCCACTTT. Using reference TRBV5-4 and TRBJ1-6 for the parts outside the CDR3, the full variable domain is ETGVTQSPTHLIKTRGQQVTLRCSSQSGHNTVSWYQQALGQGPQFIFQYYREEENGRGNFPPRFSGLQFPNYSSELNVNALELDDSALYLCASRMQVGDGSPLHFGNGTRLTVT.

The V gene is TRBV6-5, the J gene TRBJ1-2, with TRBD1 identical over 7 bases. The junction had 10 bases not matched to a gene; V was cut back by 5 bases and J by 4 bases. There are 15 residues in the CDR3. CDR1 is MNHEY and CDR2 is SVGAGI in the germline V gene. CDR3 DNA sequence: TGTGCCAGCAGTACCCCACACAGGGGAGTCTATGGCTACACCTTC. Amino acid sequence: CASSTPHRGVYGYTF.

CDR3 sequence reads: CASSTPLGQYEQYF. The CDR3 DNA reads TGTGCCAGCAGCACCCCCTTGGGACAGTACGAGCAGTACTTC. The V and J genes are TRBV13 and TRBJ2-7; 7 bases are a match to TRBD1. Germline V CDR1 and CDR2: PRHDT, FYEKMQ (reference sequence). The CDR3 totals 14 residues. The junction had 8 bases not matched to a gene; V was cut back by 5 bases and J by 4 bases. The whole variable domain, remainder taken from reference TRBV13 and TRBJ2-7, is AAGVIQSPRHLIKEKRETATLKCYPIPRHDTVYWYQQGPGQDPQFLISFYEKMQSDKGSIPDRFSAQQFSDYHSELNMSSLELGDSALYFCASSTPLGQYEQYFGPGTRLTVT.